This is a list of T cell receptor beta chains from one sample in a study of T cells in Graves' hyperthyroidism and ophthalmopathy. MiXCR was run by TCRdb on the multiplex PCR reads, yielding one entry per CDR3 protein. The sample holds over 500,000 distinct CDR3 sequences, roughly 17% seen once. The material sequenced was blood. Every receptor here comes from a woman between 18 and 29 years old with Graves' ophthalmopathy. The CDR3 runs from the conserved cysteine through the conserved F or W. Each record gives: clone size, D gene, V gene, J gene, CDR3 DNA, CDR3 protein. D genes are given only for firm matches. The size entry is marked missing in some rows and otherwise reads once, few, many or a size class.

clone_size: many; d_call: TRBD1; v_call: TRBV12-3/TRBV12-4; j_call: TRBJ1-1; cdr3_nt: TGTGCCAGCAGTTTGGGGACAGGGGGCTGGACTGAAGCTTTCTTT; cdr3_aa: CASSLGTGGWTEAFF
clone_size: NA; d_call: TRBD1; v_call: TRBV7-9; j_call: TRBJ1-2; cdr3_nt: TGTGCCAGCAGCTTGGCCGGGACAGGGGGCTTATCATATGGCTACACCTTC; cdr3_aa: CASSLAGTGGLSYGYTF
clone_size: many; d_call: NA; v_call: TRBV6-6; j_call: TRBJ2-2; cdr3_nt: TGTGCCAGCAGTTACGCCGGAGGTGACACCGGGGAGCTGTTTTTT; cdr3_aa: CASSYAGGDTGELFF
clone_size: NA; d_call: TRBD2; v_call: TRBV11-2; j_call: TRBJ2-1; cdr3_nt: TGTGCCAGCAGCTCCGACGGACTAGCGGGAGTACATGAGCAGTTCTTC; cdr3_aa: CASSSDGLAGVHEQFF
clone_size: NA; d_call: TRBD2; v_call: TRBV4-3; j_call: TRBJ2-1; cdr3_nt: TGCGCCAGCAGCCAAGACAGGACTAGCGGTCATGAGCAGTTCTTC; cdr3_aa: CASSQDRTSGHEQFF
clone_size: NA; d_call: TRBD1; v_call: TRBV20-1; j_call: TRBJ1-2; cdr3_nt: TGCAGTGTTAGACAGGGGTATGGCTACACCTTC; cdr3_aa: CSVRQGYGYTF
clone_size: NA; d_call: NA; v_call: TRBV28; j_call: TRBJ2-7; cdr3_nt: TGTGCCAGCAGTTTATCCGCAGGGGGGGATTCCTACGAGCAGTACTTC; cdr3_aa: CASSLSAGGDSYEQYF
clone_size: NA; d_call: NA; v_call: TRBV12-3/TRBV12-4; j_call: TRBJ1-2; cdr3_nt: TGTGCCAGCAGTACGATGGGAGGTTCTGGCTATGGCTACACCTTC; cdr3_aa: CASSTMGGSGYGYTF
clone_size: many; d_call: NA; v_call: TRBV30; j_call: TRBJ1-1; cdr3_nt: TGTGCCTGGAGTGTACGGGGCAGTACTGAAGCTTTCTTT; cdr3_aa: CAWSVRGSTEAFF
clone_size: NA; d_call: TRBD2; v_call: TRBV4-3; j_call: TRBJ2-2; cdr3_nt: TGCGCCAGCAGCTTACATAGCGGGAGTATTGGGGAGCTGTTTTTT; cdr3_aa: CASSLHSGSIGELFF
clone_size: NA; d_call: TRBD2; v_call: TRBV7-9; j_call: TRBJ2-7; cdr3_nt: TGTGCCAGCAGCCCAAAAGCGGGGGGCTCTCTTCCTTACGAGCAGTACTTC; cdr3_aa: CASSPKAGGSLPYEQYF
clone_size: many; d_call: NA; v_call: TRBV7-8; j_call: TRBJ2-7; cdr3_nt: TGTGCCAGCAGCTTACCCAGGGTTGGCGAGCAGTACTTC; cdr3_aa: CASSLPRVGEQYF
clone_size: NA; d_call: NA; v_call: TRBV7-2; j_call: TRBJ2-3; cdr3_nt: TGTGCCAGCAGCTCCTCAGTGGGCACAGATACGCAGTATTTT; cdr3_aa: CASSSSVGTDTQYF
clone_size: few; d_call: NA; v_call: TRBV20-1; j_call: TRBJ1-3; cdr3_nt: TGCAGTGCTAGAGATCTACCTGGAAACACCATATATTTT; cdr3_aa: CSARDLPGNTIYF
clone_size: NA; d_call: TRBD1; v_call: TRBV29-1; j_call: TRBJ2-2; cdr3_nt: TGCAGCGTTGAAGGAAGGCCCACAGGGGTGGGAGCCGGGGAGCTGTTTTTT; cdr3_aa: CSVEGRPTGVGAGELFF
clone_size: many; d_call: NA; v_call: TRBV6-1; j_call: TRBJ2-7; cdr3_nt: TGTGCCAGCAGTGGACAATGGATAGGGACCTACGAGCAGTACTTC; cdr3_aa: CASSGQWIGTYEQYF